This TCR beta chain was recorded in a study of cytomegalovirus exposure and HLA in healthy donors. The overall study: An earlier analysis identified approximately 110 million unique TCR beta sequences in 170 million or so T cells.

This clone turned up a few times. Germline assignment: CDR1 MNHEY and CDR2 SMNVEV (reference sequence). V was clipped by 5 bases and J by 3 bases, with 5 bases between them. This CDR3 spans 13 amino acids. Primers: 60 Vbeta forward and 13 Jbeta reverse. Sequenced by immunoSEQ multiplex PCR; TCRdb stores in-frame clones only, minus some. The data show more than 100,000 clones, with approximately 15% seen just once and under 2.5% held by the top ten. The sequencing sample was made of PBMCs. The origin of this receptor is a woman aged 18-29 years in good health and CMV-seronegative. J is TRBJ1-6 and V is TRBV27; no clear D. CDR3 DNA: TGTGCCAGCAGTCCGGGCTATAATTCACCCCTCCACTTT. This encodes CASSPGYNSPLHF.